The present entry profiles one TCR beta chain with its context. Seattle's enrolled individuals joined amid active infection and were then monitored longitudinally. Libraries were prepared by immunoSEQ multiplex PCR; TCRdb keeps only in-frame clonotypes and omits some of them. The table lists more than 350,000 clones, more than 70% of them singletons. The data were taken from a study of blood T cell repertoires in COVID-19. Germline V lookup: CDR1 LNHDA, CDR2 SQIVND (reference sequence). The germline V and J ends were trimmed by 6 bases and 7 bases, with 10 bases remaining between them. This CDR3 has 12 amino acids.

Specimen: peripheral blood. V and J are TRBV19 and TRBJ1-5, with D uncertain. The TCR comes from a young woman with COVID-19, enrolled during active disease. The CDR3 here is CASSLLRQPQHF. Written as DNA, the CDR3 is TGTGCCAGTAGCCTACTCAGGCAGCCCCAGCATTTT.